This T cell receptor beta chain was sequenced for a study of blood T cell repertoires in COVID-19. Study background: Some COVID-19 samples were acute and others convalescent; all came from the United States, Italy and Spain. The analysed material was cDNA or gDNA that came from T cells, B-cell-depleted T cells, or PBMCs.

Data came from immunoSEQ multiplex PCR; TCRdb stores just in-frame clones and leaves some out. The data contain about 74,000 clones, approximately 80% of them singletons. The germline V gene encodes CDR1 KGHSH and CDR2 LQKENI. Trimming left V 0 bases short and J 6 bases short, with 11 bases between. The CDR3 is made up of 14 amino acids. The sequencing input was peripheral blood. The chain carries TRBV18 and TRBJ1-2, with D maybe TRBD1 (5 bases). The sequence derives from a human donor in a cohort sampled during active COVID-19. The CDR3, as DNA: TGTGCCAGCTCACCACCGATGGGGGGAAATGGCTACACCTTC. Translated, it gives CASSPPMGGNGYTF.